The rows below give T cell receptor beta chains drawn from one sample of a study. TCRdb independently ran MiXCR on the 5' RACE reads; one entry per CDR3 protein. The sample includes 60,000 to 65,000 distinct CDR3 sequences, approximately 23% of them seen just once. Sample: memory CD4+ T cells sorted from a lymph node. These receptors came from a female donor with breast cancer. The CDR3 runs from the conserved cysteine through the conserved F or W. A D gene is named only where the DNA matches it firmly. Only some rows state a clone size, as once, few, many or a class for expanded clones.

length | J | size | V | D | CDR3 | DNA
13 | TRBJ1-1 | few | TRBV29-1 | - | CSVDRTVNTEAFF | TGCAGCGTTGATCGAACAGTGAACACTGAAGCTTTCTTT
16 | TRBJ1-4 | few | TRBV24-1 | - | CATSDSRGSANEKLFF | TGTGCCACCAGTGATAGCAGGGGATCGGCTAATGAAAAACTGTTTTTT
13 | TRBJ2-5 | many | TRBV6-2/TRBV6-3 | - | CASSYGIRETQYF | TGTGCCAGCAGTTACGGAATCAGGGAGACCCAGTACTTC
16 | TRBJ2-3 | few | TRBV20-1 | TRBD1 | CSAVIGGQGVTDTQYF | TGCAGTGCCGTCATAGGGGGACAGGGGGTCACAGATACGCAGTATTTT
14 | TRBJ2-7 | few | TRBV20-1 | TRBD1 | CSADPDRATYEQYF | TGCAGTGCCGACCCGGACAGGGCGACCTACGAGCAGTACTTC
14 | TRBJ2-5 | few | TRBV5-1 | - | CASRVGREPGTQYF | TGCGCCAGCAGGGTTGGTCGGGAGCCGGGGACCCAGTACTTC
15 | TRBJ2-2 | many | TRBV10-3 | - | CAITSGTTNTGELFF | TGTGCCATCACCTCCGGGACAACGAACACCGGGGAGCTGTTTTTT
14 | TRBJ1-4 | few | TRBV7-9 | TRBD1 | CASSPEWDREKLFF | TGTGCCAGCAGCCCAGAGTGGGACAGAGAAAAACTGTTTTTT
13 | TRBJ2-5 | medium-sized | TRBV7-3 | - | CASSRKREETQYF | TGTGCCAGCAGCCGGAAGCGGGAAGAGACCCAGTACTTC
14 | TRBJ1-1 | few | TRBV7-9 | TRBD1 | CASSPRDSSTEAFF | TGTGCCAGCAGCCCGAGGGACAGCTCCACTGAAGCTTTCTTT
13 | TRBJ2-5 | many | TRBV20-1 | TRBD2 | CSAPGGDQETQYF | TGCAGTGCCCCCGGGGGGGACCAAGAGACCCAGTACTTC
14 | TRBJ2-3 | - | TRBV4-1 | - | CASSQDRETDTQYF | TGCGCCAGCAGCCAAGACAGGGAGACAGATACGCAGTATTTT
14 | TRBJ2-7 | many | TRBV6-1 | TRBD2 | CASRTLAGEGEQYF | TGTGCCAGCAGAACCCTAGCGGGAGAGGGCGAGCAGTACTTC
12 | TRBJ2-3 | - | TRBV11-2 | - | CASRHKGDTQYF | TGTGCCAGCAGACACAAGGGAGATACGCAGTATTTT
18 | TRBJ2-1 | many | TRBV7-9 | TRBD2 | CASSHGTSGRSSYNEQFF | TGTGCCAGCAGCCATGGGACTAGCGGGAGGAGCTCCTACAATGAGCAGTTCTTC
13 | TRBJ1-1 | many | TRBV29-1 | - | CSVRRNPDTEAFF | TGCAGCGTTCGAAGGAACCCCGACACTGAAGCTTTCTTT
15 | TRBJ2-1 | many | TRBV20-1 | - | CSAMSGGSMWNEQFF | TGCAGTGCTATGTCTGGGGGCTCAATGTGGAATGAGCAGTTCTTC
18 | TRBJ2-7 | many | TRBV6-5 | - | CASSYSMVGLGLAYEQYF | TGTGCCAGCAGTTACTCGATGGTAGGATTGGGGCTTGCCTACGAGCAGTACTTC
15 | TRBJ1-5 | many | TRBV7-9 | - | CASSNSDTLNQPQHF | TGTGCCAGCAGCAACTCCGACACCCTCAATCAGCCCCAGCATTTT
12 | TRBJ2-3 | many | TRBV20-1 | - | CSARDKGITQYF | TGCAGTGCTAGAGACAAGGGAATAACGCAGTATTTT
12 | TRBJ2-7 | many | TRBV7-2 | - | CASSRRDYEQYF | TGTGCCAGCAGCCGACGGGACTACGAGCAGTACTTC
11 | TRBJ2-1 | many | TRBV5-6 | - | CASSLRFEQFF | TGTGCCAGCAGCTTGCGCTTTGAGCAGTTCTTC
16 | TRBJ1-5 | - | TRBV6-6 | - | CASSSRGQRGNQPQHF | TGTGCCAGCAGTTCCCGGGGCCAGCGGGGCAATCAGCCCCAGCATTTT
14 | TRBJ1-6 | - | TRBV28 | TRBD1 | CASRGQAQTSPLHF | TGTGCCAGCAGGGGACAGGCCCAAACTTCACCCCTCCACTTT
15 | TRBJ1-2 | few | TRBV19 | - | CASTRFSQGNYGYTF | TGTGCCAGTACCCGTTTTTCCCAGGGGAACTATGGCTACACCTTC
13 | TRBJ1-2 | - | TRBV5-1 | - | CASSNGGGHGYTF | TGCGCCAGCAGCAATGGAGGGGGGCATGGCTACACCTTC
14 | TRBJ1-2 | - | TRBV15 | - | CATSRDSSSYGYTF | TGTGCCACCAGCAGAGATAGTAGCAGCTATGGCTACACCTTC
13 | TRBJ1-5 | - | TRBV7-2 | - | CASSTGGNQPQHF | TGTGCCAGCAGCACGGGGGGGAATCAGCCCCAGCATTTT
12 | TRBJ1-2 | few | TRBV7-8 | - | CASSPRGRGYTF | TGTGCCAGCAGCCCCAGGGGTCGGGGCTACACCTTC
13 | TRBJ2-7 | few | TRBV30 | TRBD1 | CAWSRDRVYEQYF | TGTGCCTGGAGTCGGGACAGGGTCTACGAGCAGTACTTC
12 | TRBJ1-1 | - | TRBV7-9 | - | CASSPSGGEAFF | TGTGCCAGCAGCCCGTCGGGGGGGGAAGCTTTCTTT
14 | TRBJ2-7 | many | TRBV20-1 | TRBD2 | CSADPTSVTYEQYF | TGCAGTGCGGACCCAACTAGCGTTACCTACGAGCAGTACTTC
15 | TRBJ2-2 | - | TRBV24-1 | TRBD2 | CATSDHRLATGELFF | TGTGCCACCAGTGACCACAGACTAGCGACCGGGGAGCTGTTTTTT
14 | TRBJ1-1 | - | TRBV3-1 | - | CASSQGEAQNEAFF | TGTGCCAGCAGCCAAGGGGAAGCGCAGAATGAAGCTTTCTTT
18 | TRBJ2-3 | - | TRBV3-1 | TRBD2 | CASSPRGLAGGITDTQYF | TGTGCCAGCAGCCCACGTGGACTCGCGGGAGGCATCACAGATACGCAGTATTTT
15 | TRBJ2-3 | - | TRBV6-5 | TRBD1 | CASSYYMDRTDTQYF | TGTGCCAGCAGTTACTATATGGACAGGACAGATACGCAGTATTTT
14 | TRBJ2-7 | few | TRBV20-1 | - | CSAPVDRSSYEQYF | TGCAGTGCTCCAGTCGACAGGAGCTCCTACGAGCAGTACTTC
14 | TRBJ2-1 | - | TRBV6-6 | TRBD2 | CVSRLGSGNNEQFF | TGTGTCAGCAGATTGGGCAGCGGGAACAATGAGCAGTTCTTC
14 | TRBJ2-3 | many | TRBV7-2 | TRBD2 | CASSLGLNTDTQYF | TGTGCCAGCAGCTTGGGACTAAACACAGATACGCAGTATTTT
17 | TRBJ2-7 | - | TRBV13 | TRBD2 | CASSLYDVGLAGFQQYF | TGTGCCAGCAGCTTATATGATGTGGGACTAGCGGGATTCCAGCAGTACTTC
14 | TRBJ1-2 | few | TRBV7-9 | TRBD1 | CASSPRDRAAGHTF | TGTGCCAGCAGCCCCCGGGACAGGGCGGCCGGCCACACCTTC
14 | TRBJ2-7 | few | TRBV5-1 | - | CASKTQPAVNEQYF | TGCGCCAGCAAAACTCAGCCCGCCGTGAACGAGCAGTACTTC
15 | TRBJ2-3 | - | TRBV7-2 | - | CASSHGYLSTDTQYF | TGTGCCAGCAGCCATGGGTATCTGTCCACAGATACGCAGTATTTT
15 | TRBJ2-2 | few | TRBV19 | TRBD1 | CASSGQGANTGELFF | TGTGCCAGTAGTGGACAGGGAGCGAACACCGGGGAGCTGTTTTTT
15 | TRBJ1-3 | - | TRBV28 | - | CASSKTLGAPRSVYF | TGTGCCAGCAGTAAAACTCTGGGGGCGCCTAGATCTGTATATTTT
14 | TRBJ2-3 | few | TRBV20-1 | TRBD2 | CSARDPSGGDTQYF | TGCAGTGCTAGAGATCCCAGCGGGGGTGATACGCAGTATTTT
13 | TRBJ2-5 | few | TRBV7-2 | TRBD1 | CASSYRGQETQYF | TGTGCCAGCAGCTACAGGGGCCAAGAGACCCAGTACTTC
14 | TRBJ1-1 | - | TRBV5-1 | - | CASSLMPGNTEAFF | TGCGCCAGCAGCTTGATGCCGGGGAACACTGAAGCTTTCTTT
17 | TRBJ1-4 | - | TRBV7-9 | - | CASSLARIGSSGEKLFF | TGTGCCAGCAGCTTAGCGCGTATCGGGAGCAGCGGTGAAAAACTGTTTTTT
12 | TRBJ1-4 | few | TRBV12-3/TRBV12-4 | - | CASSRTLEKLFF | TGTGCCAGCAGCAGGACACTTGAAAAACTGTTTTTT
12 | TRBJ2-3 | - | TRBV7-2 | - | CASSFGTDTQYF | TGTGCCAGCAGCTTTGGGACCGATACGCAGTATTTT
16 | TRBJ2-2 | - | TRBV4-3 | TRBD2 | CASSQETSGNTGELFF | TGCGCCAGCAGCCAAGAAACTAGCGGGAACACCGGGGAGCTGTTTTTT
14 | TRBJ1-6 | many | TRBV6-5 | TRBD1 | CASSRDSVNSPLHF | TGTGCCAGCAGTCGGGACAGCGTTAATTCACCCCTCCACTTT
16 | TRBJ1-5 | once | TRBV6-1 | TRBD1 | CASSERTGPSNQPQHF | TGTGCCAGCAGTGAAAGGACAGGGCCTAGCAATCAGCCCCAGCATTTT
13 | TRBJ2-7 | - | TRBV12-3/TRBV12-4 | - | CASRLDNSYEQYF | TGTGCCAGCAGGTTGGACAACTCCTACGAGCAGTACTTC